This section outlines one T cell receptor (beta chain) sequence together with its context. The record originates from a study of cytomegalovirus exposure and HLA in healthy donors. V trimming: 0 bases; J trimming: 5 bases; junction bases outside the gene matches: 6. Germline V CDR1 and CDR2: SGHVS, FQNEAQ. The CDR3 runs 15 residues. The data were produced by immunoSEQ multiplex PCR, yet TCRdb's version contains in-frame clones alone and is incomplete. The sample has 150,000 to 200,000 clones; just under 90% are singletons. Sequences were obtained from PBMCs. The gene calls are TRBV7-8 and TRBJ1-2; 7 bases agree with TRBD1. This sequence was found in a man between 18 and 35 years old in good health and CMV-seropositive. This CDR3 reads CASSLATGLLYGYTF. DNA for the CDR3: TGTGCCAGCAGCTTAGCGACAGGGCTTCTTTATGGCTACACCTTC.